This TCR beta chain was recovered during a study of T cell changes during pregnancy in multiple sclerosis. Generated by immunoSEQ multiplex PCR, the TCRdb table keeps only in-frame clones and is missing some. The sample yields roughly 80,000 clones, about 91% seen once. This clonotype was obtained from a female donor with multiple sclerosis, enrolled in a pregnancy study. This sample comprised peripheral blood, obtained before pregnancy.

The CDR3 loop is CSGGGRGDGYTF. The CDR3 region has the DNA TGCAGCGGGGGGGGCAGGGGAGATGGCTACACCTTC. V gene TRBV29-1 combines with J gene TRBJ1-2, with a weak D call TRBD1 (6 bases). V shed 7 bases and J shed 6 bases, with 15 bases lying between them. Germline lookup yields CDR1 SQVTM and CDR2 ANQGSEA. The CDR3 totals 12 residues.